Below are 22 T cell receptor beta chains sequenced from a single sample in a study of chemoradiotherapy in HPV16-positive cancers (dated 2022 in TCRdb). Receptors were amplified or captured by the immunoSEQ multiplex PCR assay. TCRdb carries this immuneACCESS record with in-frame sequences only. Its versions omit some clonotypes, under half of them owing to an unresolved V gene in the studies checked, with the rest unexplained. Recorded for this sample are roughly 15,000 clones; 79% of them occurred a single time. Approximately 11% of the sample comes from the top ten. This specimen was taken from a patient who underwent chemoradiotherapy. Every receptor here comes from a human donor with HPV-associated anogenital cancer.

The CDR3 coding sequence is TGTGCCATCAGCGAGGTAGAGGGTCTAGGCTACACCTTC. It encodes CAISEVEGLGYTF. The chain carries TRBV10-3 and TRBJ1-2; no clear D gene. This CDR3 is built from 13 residues. From germline, CDR1 is ENHRY and CDR2 SYGVKD. V was pared by 6 bases and J by 8 bases, with 16 bases between.

The chain is built from TRBV30 and TRBJ1-1; D is uncertain. The CDR3 contains 17 residues. Deletions cut 2 bases from V and 0 bases from J, with 19 bases between. Per germline, CDR1 GTSNPN and CDR2 SVGIG (reference sequence). CDR3: CAWSRDEGAGMNTEAFF. The CDR3 DNA is TGTGCCTGGAGTAGAGATGAGGGCGCAGGCATGAACACTGAAGCTTTCTTT. The full variable domain, rest sourced from reference TRBV30 and TRBJ1-1, is SQTIHQWPATLVQPVGSPLSLECTVEGTSNPNLYWYRQAAGRGLQLLFYSVGIGQISSEVPQNLSASRPQDRQFILSSKKLLLSDSGFYLCAWSRDEGAGMNTEAFFGQGTRLTVV.

The gene calls are TRBV6-6 and TRBJ1-5; D remains unclear. The germline V and J ends were trimmed by 2 bases and 4 bases, with 6 bases remaining between them. Germline CDR1 MNHNY, CDR2 SVGAGI (reference sequence). The CDR3 sequence is 13 residues long. CDR3 region: CASSYKGNQPQHF. In nucleotides, the CDR3 is TGTGCCAGCAGTTACAAAGGGAATCAGCCCCAGCATTTT.

This chain connects TRBV30 to TRBJ1-3; D remains ambiguous. The CDR3 length is 14 residues. Trimming stripped 1 base from V and 0 bases from J, with 7 bases between. Germline CDR1 is GTSNPN and CDR2 is SVGIG (reference sequence). In DNA form, the CDR3 reads TGTGCCTGGAGTGAGGGCAGCTCTGGAAACACCATATATTTT. It encodes CAWSEGSSGNTIYF.

This clone was seen just once. The V call is TRBV6-4, the J call TRBJ2-7, with 9 bases matching TRBD1. This CDR3 has 17 residues. Germline CDR1 and CDR2: MRHNA and SNTAGT. The ends lost 0 bases at V and 7 bases at J; junction bases unmatched: 13. The CDR3 bases are TGTGCCAGCAGTGACTCGGGGACAGGGTGGGACCTTTGGGAGCAGTACTTC. This encodes CASSDSGTGWDLWEQYF.

The V call is TRBV18, the J call TRBJ1-2, with TRBD1 identical over 8 bases. Germline V CDR1 and CDR2: KGHSH, LQKENI. The CDR3 spans 13 residues. The junction had 7 bases not matched to a gene; V was cut back by 6 bases and J by 7 bases. DNA of the CDR3: TGTGCCAGCTCTCCCACAGGGGGACTTGGCTACACCTTC. Its protein product is CASSPTGGLGYTF.

The rearrangement uses TRBV19 and TRBJ1-2; D might be TRBD1 (5 bases). The CDR3 is 12 amino acids. CDR1 and CDR2 (germline): LNHDA, SQIVND (reference sequence). V dropped 5 bases and J dropped 2 bases, with 6 bases sitting between them. CDR3 coding DNA: TGTGCCAGTAGTGACAGAAACTATGGCTACACCTTC. This codes for CASSDRNYGYTF.

This chain connects TRBV19 to TRBJ2-7, with a possible D match to TRBD2 (5 bases). CDR1 LNHDA and CDR2 SQIVND come from the germline V gene (reference sequence). This CDR3 contains 13 residues. The germline V and J ends were trimmed by 2 bases and 2 bases, with 7 bases remaining between them. CDR3 sequence reads: CASSISGTYEQYF. The CDR3 nucleotides are TGTGCCAGTAGTATATCCGGGACCTACGAGCAGTACTTC.

This clone was seen more than once but under ten times. The chain links TRBV4-1 to TRBJ1-3; D is unclear. Germline V gene data show CDR1 as MGHRA and CDR2 as YSYEKL. This CDR3 comprises 15 residues. Trimming stripped 1 base from V and 2 bases from J, with 9 bases between. In DNA form, the CDR3 reads TGCGCCAGCAGCCAAGTTAACAGTGCTGGAAACACCATATATTTT. Translation gives CASSQVNSAGNTIYF.

This sequence joins TRBV6-6 and TRBJ1-3; tentatively, D is TRBD1 (5 bases). CDR3 length: 14 residues. Between the trimmed V and J ends, which lost 6 bases and 0 bases, there was a span of 9 bases. CDR1 MNHNY and CDR2 SVGAGI come from the germline V gene (reference sequence). The CDR3 loop reads CASSSGISGNTIYF. Written as DNA, the CDR3 is TGTGCCAGCAGCTCAGGGATCTCTGGAAACACCATATATTTT.

The CDR3 bases are TGTGCCAGCAGCTTAGATACTAGCGGGGGGCCCACCGCGAGGAATACGCAGTATTTT. Translated: CASSLDTSGGPTARNTQYF. The V and J genes are TRBV7-2 and TRBJ2-3; 12 nucleotides line up with TRBD2. The J segment lost 7 bases and the V segment lost 1 base, leaving 15 bases of the junction unmatched. This CDR3 has 19 residues. The germline V gene encodes CDR1 SGHTA and CDR2 FQGNSA.

The chain has TRBV4-1 and TRBJ1-4; no clear D. The germline CDR1 and CDR2 sequences are MGHRA and YSYEKL. V was pared by 0 bases and J by 7 bases, with 6 bases between. The CDR3 runs 13 residues. CDR3 in DNA: TGCGCCAGCAGCCAAGAAGGATCTGAAAAACTGTTTTTT. Translating gives CASSQEGSEKLFF.

This clone has only a few counts. Sequence at one end of the junction differs from germline and may be a read error. This rearrangement joins TRBV7-9 to TRBJ1-1; tentative D call: TRBD1 (6 bases). Germline CDR1 reads SEHNR; CDR2 reads FQNEAQ (reference sequence). The CDR3 is 15 amino acids. In DNA, the CDR3 is TGTGCCAGCATCCCGTCGGACAGAGTGAACGCTGAAGCTTTCTTT. Translation gives CASIPSDRVNAEAFF.

The V gene is TRBV4-3, the J gene TRBJ1-3; D is undetermined. The CDR3 has 16 residues. Germline V lookup: CDR1 LGHNA, CDR2 YSLEER. V was shortened by 0 bases and J by 0 bases, with 9 bases between the two germline ends. The CDR3: CASSQDLIFSGNTIYF. CDR3 bases: TGCGCCAGCAGCCAAGACCTGATTTTCTCTGGAAACACCATATATTTT.

The V gene is TRBV4-1, the J gene TRBJ1-2; D perhaps matches TRBD1 (5 bases). Trimming took off 1 base at V and 2 bases at J, with 14 bases between the two ends. The germline V gene has CDR1 MGHRA and CDR2 YSYEKL. The CDR3 is 16 amino acids. The CDR3: CASSQARRGGNYGYTF. CDR3 bases: TGCGCCAGCAGCCAAGCCCGTCGGGGGGGGAACTATGGCTACACCTTC.

This chain links TRBV30 with TRBJ1-5; D is unclear. This CDR3 spans 14 amino acids. Per germline, CDR1 GTSNPN and CDR2 SVGIG (reference sequence). V was shortened by 1 base and J by 3 bases, with 10 bases between the two germline ends. The CDR3 bases are TGTGCCTGGAGTGGAGGCTATGCCAATCAGCCCCAGCATTTT. This encodes CAWSGGYANQPQHF.

The rearrangement uses TRBV6-4 and TRBJ2-3; possibly TRBD1 for D (5 bases). This CDR3 region has 15 residues. Trimming stripped 3 bases from V and 3 bases from J, with 13 bases between. CDR1 and CDR2 from the germline V gene are MRHNA and SNTAGT. The CDR3, as DNA: TGTGCCAGCAGTGAGAAGGGGCTTGGAACAGATACGCAGTATTTT. It is translated as CASSEKGLGTDTQYF.

The chain has TRBV5-6 and TRBJ1-2; unclear D gene. CDR3 length equals 12 residues. V was pared by 6 bases and J by 6 bases, with 12 bases between. CDR1 is SGHDT and CDR2 is YYEEEE in the germline V gene. The CDR3 region is CASTLGRNGYTF. The CDR3 DNA follows: TGTGCCAGCACCCTGGGAAGGAATGGCTACACCTTC.

The chain carries TRBV7-2 and TRBJ1-2; TRBD1 might be the D (5 bases). V was pared by 5 bases and J by 6 bases, with 13 bases between. This CDR3 has 13 residues. Looked up from germline, CDR1 is SGHTA and CDR2 is FQGNSA. For the CDR3, the DNA is TGTGCCAGCAGCCGCAATTGGGGGGATGGCTACACCTTC. Its translation: CASSRNWGDGYTF.

This clone was detected a few times. J is TRBJ1-5 and V is TRBV10-3; D is ambiguous. The CDR3 totals 14 residues. CDR1 is ENHRY, CDR2 SYGVKD, per germline. Between the trimmed V and J ends, which lost 10 bases and 0 bases, there was a span of 13 bases. The chain's CDR3 is CATHGTNSNQPQHF. In DNA form, the CDR3 reads TGTGCCACGCACGGAACCAATAGCAATCAGCCCCAGCATTTT.

The chain couples TRBV4-3 to TRBJ2-2; D not resolved. The CDR3 extends over 16 amino acids. The V and J ends lost 4 bases and 0 bases respectively, with 12 bases between them. Germline assignment: CDR1 LGHNA and CDR2 YSLEER. The CDR3 sequence is CASSPPSAANTGELFF. CDR3 DNA: TGCGCCAGCAGCCCCCCTTCCGCCGCGAACACCGGGGAGCTGTTTTTT.

The chain uses TRBV4-2 and TRBJ1-2; 7 nucleotides line up with TRBD1. J gave up 8 bases and V 5 bases, and 17 bases lay outside the gene matches. There are 16 residues in the CDR3. Germline values: CDR1 LGHNA, CDR2 YNFKEQ. In nucleotides, the CDR3 is TGTGCCAGCAGCTCCCGCTCGTACAGGGGCGGGGAAGGCTACACCTTC. The encoded protein is CASSSRSYRGGEGYTF.